These 7 T cell receptor beta chains share one sample of origin, sequenced in a study of low-dose radiotherapy and immunotherapy resistance in tumors. The time point denotes: before trial treatment. TRAV- and TRBV-specific primers were used for first-strand cDNA, which covered alpha and beta chains. TCR amplification involved 20 PCR cycles with a constant-region primer and V-primer adapter. TCRdb ran MiXCR on the reads and lists one entry per CDR3 protein. The repertoire has over 70,000 distinct CDR3 sequences, around 32% of them found once; the top ten carry more than 9.5%. This sample comprised PBMCs, obtained before treatment. These receptors were collected from a female donor with ovarian cancer.

Many counts were recorded for this clonotype. The J gene is TRBJ2-3, the V gene TRBV28; 7 bases align to TRBD2. The V segment lost 5 bases and the J segment 0 bases; nucleotides outside the gene matches: 17. The V gene's germline CDR1 is MDHEN and CDR2 SYDVKM. This CDR3 has 19 amino acids. The CDR3 here is CASSPAWQLAKPSTDTQYF. CDR3 coding DNA: TGTGCCAGCAGTCCCGCGTGGCAACTAGCGAAACCTAGCACAGATACGCAGTATTTT.

By share, this clonotype counts as medium-sized (0.01 to 0.1%). The chain joins TRBV28 to TRBJ2-1; D remains unclear. V lost 4 bases and J lost 4, with 8 bases in between. The germline gives CDR1 MDHEN, CDR2 SYDVKM. CDR3 length equals 13 residues. The CDR3 loop reads CASSSSSYNEQFF. CDR3 DNA: TGTGCCAGCAGTTCCTCGAGTTACAATGAGCAGTTCTTC.

This clonotype occurred a few times. A read error may produce the germline difference seen at one junction end. V and J are TRBV5-3 and TRBJ1-5, with D maybe TRBD1 (5 bases). TRBV5-3 carries the ORF label, with uncertain function. The CDR3 totals 15 residues. The CDR3 sequence: CASSLEGPSNQPQHF. CDR3 in DNA: TGTGCCAGCAGCTTGGAGGGACCCAGCAATCAGCCCCAGCATTTT.

In its sample, this clonotype was seen many times. J is TRBJ2-3 and V is TRBV19, with TRBD2 identical over 11 bases. The V gene's germline CDR1 is LNHDA and CDR2 SQIVND (reference sequence). The length of the CDR3 is 15 residues. V was clipped by 5 bases and J by 1 base; unmatched bases: 2. DNA of the CDR3: TGTGCCAGTAGTTCGGGACTAGCGGGCACAGATACGCAGTATTTT. Protein: CASSSGLAGTDTQYF.

Comments on this clonotype: One base separates it from a far larger clone, so it is likely a read error. The chain carries TRBV7-1 and TRBJ1-5; D uncertain. TRBV7-1 is filed as an ORF, its function uncertain. The CDR3 has 14 amino acids. Here the CDR3 DNA reads TGTGCCAGCAGCTCAGAGTATAGCAATCAGCTCCAGCATTTT. Its protein product is CASSSEYSNQLQHF.

This clonotype was seen ten or more times. This chain joins TRBV20-1 and TRBJ2-1, with 7 bases matching TRBD2. Trimming removed 2 bases from V and 1 base from J; junction bases left unmatched: 5. Germline V gene sequence: CDR1 DFQATT, CDR2 SNEGSKA (reference sequence). This CDR3 has 15 residues. The CDR3 loop is CSARNGRLSYNEQFF. As DNA, the CDR3 is TGCAGTGCTAGAAACGGGAGGCTATCCTACAATGAGCAGTTCTTC.

The rearrangement uses TRBV20-1 and TRBJ2-2, with 14 bases that match TRBD2. Trimming cost V 0 bases and J 2 bases; bases outside gene matches: 8. Per germline, CDR1 DFQATT and CDR2 SNEGSKA (reference sequence). This CDR3 spans 19 amino acids. The CDR3 loop reads CSARDTRTSGRKNTGELFF. The CDR3 DNA reads TGCAGTGCTAGAGATACCAGGACTAGCGGGAGGAAAAACACCGGGGAGCTGTTTTTT.